The rows below give T cell receptor beta chains drawn from one sample of a study of beta chain features in type 1 diabetes. Produced via immunoSEQ multiplex PCR; TCRdb's table is partial and in-frame only. The top ten hold about 0.03% of the sample, which has about 250,000 clones, less than 15% seen once. The sample was naive CD4+ T cells from blood. The receptors shown here come from a woman aged 40 to 50 in good health. CDR3s include the opening cysteine and the closing phenylalanine or tryptophan. Each record gives: clone size, D gene, J gene, V gene, CDR3 protein, CDR3 DNA. The D gene is left open where the match is weak. Where a row states a size, it is once, few, many or the class of an expanded clone; other rows omit it.

few	-	TRBJ2-5	TRBV10-3	CAISPVGRVETQYF	TGTGCCATCAGCCCCGTGGGCAGGGTTGAGACCCAGTACTTC
-	TRBD2	TRBJ2-3	TRBV11-3	CASSSPDSGGSTDTQYF	TGTGCCAGCAGCTCCCCAGACAGCGGGGGGTCCACAGATACGCAGTATTTT
-	TRBD1	TRBJ1-2	TRBV9	CASSGGQGANYGYTF	TGTGCCAGCAGCGGGGGACAGGGGGCTAACTATGGCTACACCTTC
-	TRBD1	TRBJ2-3	TRBV9	CASSVDGQYRGWSTDTQYF	TGTGCCAGCAGCGTCGATGGGCAGTACAGGGGATGGAGCACAGATACGCAGTATTTT
-	-	TRBJ1-1	TRBV5-4	CASSRQLSEAFF	TGTGCCAGCAGTCGACAGCTCTCTGAAGCTTTCTTT
-	-	TRBJ1-1	TRBV5-1	CASSLTGPGTEAFF	TGCGCCAGCAGCTTGACAGGGCCGGGCACTGAAGCTTTCTTT
-	-	TRBJ1-1	TRBV5-1	CASSITQNTEAFF	TGCGCCAGCAGCATAACACAGAACACTGAAGCTTTCTTT
few	-	TRBJ2-7	TRBV4-2	CASSQASTGYEQYF	TGTGCCAGCAGCCAAGCCTCGACAGGCTACGAGCAGTACTTC
few	-	TRBJ1-5	TRBV5-5	CASSLATGFSNQPQHF	TGTGCCAGCAGCTTGGCCACAGGGTTTAGCAATCAGCCCCAGCATTTT
-	TRBD1	TRBJ2-5	TRBV7-9	CASSGQGPQETQYF	TGTGCCAGCTCAGGACAGGGTCCCCAAGAGACCCAGTACTTC
few	-	TRBJ2-7	TRBV7-9	CASSSQGLSYEQYF	TGTGCCAGCAGCTCCCAGGGACTCTCGTACGAGCAGTACTTC
-	TRBD1	TRBJ1-6	TRBV6-5	CATGRTGSSPLHF	TGTGCCACGGGAAGGACAGGCTCTTCACCCCTCCACTTT
-	TRBD1	TRBJ1-2	TRBV25-1	CASTGQAYGYTF	TGTGCCAGCACGGGACAGGCCTATGGCTACACCTTC
-	TRBD1	TRBJ1-2	TRBV7-2	CASSLGQGTYGYTF	TGTGCCAGCAGCCTTGGACAGGGTACCTATGGCTACACCTTC
-	-	TRBJ1-2	TRBV20-1	CSVNSLYGYTF	TGCAGTGTCAACAGCCTCTATGGCTACACCTTC
few	TRBD1	TRBJ1-5	TRBV2	CASSEKTGDNQPQHF	TGTGCCAGCAGTGAAAAGACAGGGGACAATCAGCCCCAGCATTTT
-	TRBD1	TRBJ1-2	TRBV19	CASSMGQSCTF	TGTGCCAGTAGTATGGGACAGTCGTGTACCTTC
few	TRBD1	TRBJ2-1	TRBV5-4	CASSSKDRAEGEQFF	TGTGCCAGCAGCTCGAAGGACAGGGCGGAGGGTGAGCAGTTCTTC
-	-	TRBJ1-5	TRBV19	CASSLRLLSSNQPQHF	TGTGCCAGTAGTCTGCGACTGCTATCGAGCAATCAGCCCCAGCATTTT
-	-	TRBJ2-7	TRBV4-3	CASSQSIAHYYEQYF	TGCGCCAGCAGCCAAAGTATAGCACACTACTACGAGCAGTACTTC
few	-	TRBJ2-7	TRBV6-1	CASSEGRGTEQYF	TGTGCCAGCAGTGAAGGCCGGGGAACGGAGCAGTACTTC
-	TRBD2	TRBJ2-7	TRBV5-4	CASNPGGLAGGVYEQYF	TGTGCCAGCAACCCCGGAGGACTAGCGGGGGGAGTATACGAGCAGTACTTC
-	TRBD2	TRBJ2-1	TRBV7-2	CASSSSSGVHNEQFF	TGTGCCAGCAGCTCTTCTAGCGGGGTCCACAATGAGCAGTTCTTC
-	-	TRBJ1-1	TRBV27	CASSYWTAGEAFF	TGTGCCAGCAGTTACTGGACCGCGGGTGAAGCTTTCTTT
-	TRBD1	TRBJ2-5	TRBV7-2	CASSLRTGVYETQYF	TGTGCCAGCAGCTTAAGGACAGGGGTCTACGAGACCCAGTACTTC
few	-	TRBJ1-5	TRBV18	CASSPPLGQGNQPQHF	TGTGCCAGCTCACCACCACTGGGCCAGGGCAATCAGCCCCAGCATTTT
few	-	TRBJ1-1	TRBV2	CASMPRGMNTEAFF	TGTGCCAGCATGCCAAGGGGGATGAACACTGAAGCTTTCTTT
-	TRBD2	TRBJ2-5	TRBV27	CASSFASGGARETQYF	TGTGCCAGCAGTTTTGCTAGCGGGGGGGCAAGAGAGACCCAGTACTTC
few	-	TRBJ1-4	TRBV19	CASSLNEKLFF	TGTGCCAGTAGTCTCAATGAAAAACTGTTTTTT
few	TRBD2	TRBJ2-3	TRBV10-3	CATLAGGETQYF	TGTGCCACCTTAGCGGGGGGAGAAACGCAGTATTTT
-	-	TRBJ1-5	TRBV18	CASSPRVDEGQPQHF	TGTGCCAGCTCACCAAGGGTTGATGAGGGTCAGCCCCAGCATTTT
-	TRBD1	TRBJ1-6	TRBV15	CATSRVRTGGNSPLHF	TGTGCCACCAGCAGAGTACGGACAGGCGGAAATTCACCCCTCCACTTT
few	TRBD1	TRBJ1-4	TRBV13	CASSPSGQGFLRGKLFF	TGTGCCAGCAGCCCCTCGGGACAGGGCTTCCTCAGGGGAAAACTGTTTTTT
-	TRBD1	TRBJ1-2	TRBV25-1	CASSEGTGARGYTF	TGTGCCAGCAGTGAAGGGACAGGGGCCCGTGGCTACACCTTC
few	-	TRBJ1-1	TRBV5-4	CASSLVTTGNTEAFF	TGTGCCAGCAGCTTGGTCACGACAGGGAACACTGAAGCTTTCTTT
few	-	TRBJ2-4	TRBV6-5	CASSSETGVQYF	TGTGCCAGCAGTTCCGAGACAGGAGTTCAGTACTTC
few	-	TRBJ1-1	TRBV7-2	CASSPVRLDTEAFF	TGTGCCAGCAGCCCCGTGAGGTTGGACACTGAAGCTTTCTTT
-	TRBD1	TRBJ1-5	TRBV6-5	CASSLGQGGQPQHF	TGTGCCAGCAGCCTGGGACAGGGAGGCCAGCCCCAGCATTTT
few	-	TRBJ2-7	TRBV7-9	CASSLQSGSYEQYF	TGTGCCAGCAGCTTACAGTCGGGCTCCTACGAGCAGTACTTC
few	-	TRBJ1-2	TRBV18	CASSAGLGYTF	TGTGCCAGCTCAGCTGGCCTGGGCTACACCTTC
few	TRBD1	TRBJ2-3	TRBV5-4	CASRPGQITDTQYF	TGTGCCAGCAGACCGGGACAGATCACAGATACGCAGTATTTT
-	-	TRBJ1-1	TRBV6-1	CASSETGRDTEAFF	TGTGCCAGCAGTGAGACGGGTCGGGACACTGAAGCTTTCTTT
few	TRBD2	TRBJ2-5	TRBV15	CATSGWTGLAEETQYF	TGTGCCACCAGCGGATGGACCGGACTAGCGGAAGAGACCCAGTACTTC
-	TRBD2	TRBJ2-1	TRBV18	CASSQGSGGANEQFF	TGTGCCAGCTCACAAGGTAGCGGGGGGGCCAATGAGCAGTTCTTC
few	TRBD2	TRBJ2-7	TRBV29-1	CSVAGLAGGYEQYF	TGCAGCGTTGCCGGACTAGCGGGGGGTTACGAGCAGTACTTC
-	-	TRBJ2-2	TRBV6-5	CAIRGSNTGELFF	TGTGCCATAAGGGGCTCGAACACCGGGGAGCTGTTTTTT
-	-	TRBJ1-1	TRBV5-4	CASSLDPGRGTEAFF	TGTGCCAGCAGCTTGGATCCGGGCCGGGGCACTGAAGCTTTCTTT
few	-	TRBJ2-5	TRBV10-2	CASSESRETQYF	TGCGCCAGCAGTGAGTCCAGGGAGACCCAGTACTTC
few	-	TRBJ2-5	TRBV18	CASSPPASQETQYF	TGTGCCAGCTCACCACCGGCATCTCAAGAGACCCAGTACTTC
-	-	TRBJ2-7	TRBV9	CASSARDNYEQYF	TGTGCCAGCAGCGCCCGGGACAACTACGAGCAGTACTTC
few	TRBD1	TRBJ2-7	TRBV5-4	CASSHGTGAYEQYF	TGTGCCAGCAGCCACGGGACAGGGGCGTACGAGCAGTACTTC
-	TRBD1	TRBJ2-3	TRBV6-5	CASSQGDGTDTQYF	TGTGCCAGCAGCCAGGGGGACGGCACAGATACGCAGTATTTT
-	-	TRBJ1-1	TRBV7-9	CASSFEGNTEAFF	TGTGCCAGCAGCTTTGAGGGGAACACTGAAGCTTTCTTT
few	TRBD1	TRBJ1-4	TRBV6-6	CASSYAGTDNEKLFF	TGTGCCAGCAGTTACGCCGGGACAGACAATGAAAAACTGTTTTTT
-	TRBD2	TRBJ2-3	TRBV6-4	CASSVNPSGTLGTQYF	TGTGCCAGCAGTGTAAATCCTAGCGGGACACTCGGGACGCAGTATTTT
-	TRBD1	TRBJ2-7	TRBV7-2	CASKIGQGSSYEQYF	TGTGCCAGCAAAATAGGACAGGGGTCTTCCTACGAGCAGTACTTC
-	-	TRBJ2-1	TRBV2	CASSEGVGRVRDEQFF	TGTGCCAGCAGTGAAGGGGTAGGGCGGGTTCGGGATGAGCAGTTCTTC
-	TRBD2	TRBJ2-3	TRBV5-1	CASSLGLAVDDTQYF	TGCGCCAGCAGCTTGGGACTAGCGGTCGACGATACGCAGTATTTT
-	-	TRBJ2-7	TRBV7-9	CASSLAVASYEQYF	TGTGCCAGCAGCTTAGCGGTGGCTTCCTACGAGCAGTACTTC